One and the same sample provided the 26 T cell receptor beta chains below, sequenced in a study of blood T cell repertoires in COVID-19. The data were produced by immunoSEQ multiplex PCR, yet TCRdb's version contains in-frame clones alone and is incomplete. The table lists roughly 290,000 clones, around 90% of them singletons. The sample consisted of PBMCs or T cells enriched from blood (not recorded which). The receptors derive from a woman aged 40 to 50 who had recovered from COVID-19.

This chain uses TRBV4-3 with TRBJ1-1; tentative D call: TRBD1 (5 bases). Germline CDR1 is LGHNA and CDR2 is YSLEER. CDR3 length equals 15 residues. The germline V and J ends were trimmed by 1 base and 4 bases, with 13 bases remaining between them. CDR3 nucleotides: TGCGCCAGCAGCCAAGGTCAGGGAGGAGGCACTGAAGCTTTCTTT. Translation gives CASSQGQGGGTEAFF.

The chain links TRBV30 to TRBJ1-6; D is unclear. CDR1 and CDR2 (germline): GTSNPN, SVGIG (reference sequence). V was pared by 3 bases and J by 7 bases, with 13 bases between. CDR3 length: 14 amino acids. CDR3 in DNA: TGTGCCTGGAGACGTAAGCAGGCGAATTCACCCCTCCACTTT. Its translation: CAWRRKQANSPLHF.

This rearrangement joins TRBV19 to TRBJ2-3; D is perhaps TRBD1 (6 bases). Looked up from germline, CDR1 is LNHDA and CDR2 is SQIVND (reference sequence). The CDR3 totals 15 residues. Trimming shortened V by 1 base and J by 3 bases, and 11 bases separated the two germline ends. The CDR3 here is CASSIATGSTDTQYF. The CDR3 nucleotides are TGTGCCAGTAGTATAGCAACAGGGTCGACAGATACGCAGTATTTT.

This clone occurred a few times. Other DNA sequences of this sample code for an identical CDR3. The chain couples TRBV5-1 to TRBJ2-7; TRBD2 agrees at 12 bases. Germline values: CDR1 SGHRS, CDR2 YFSETQ. This CDR3 comprises 14 residues. J was trimmed by 4 bases and V by 3 bases; bases with no gene match: 2. CDR3 in DNA: TGCGCCAGCAGCTCGACTAGCGGGAGTTACGAGCAGTACTTC. It encodes CASSSTSGSYEQYF.

In this sample, this clone turned up a few times. The chain uses TRBV6-5 and TRBJ1-2; TRBD1 matches at 9 bases. Germline V gene sequence: CDR1 MNHEY, CDR2 SVGAGI. J was trimmed by 2 bases and V by 5 bases; bases with no gene match: 6. CDR3 length equals 15 residues. The CDR3, as DNA: TGTGCCAGCAGTCGTGCGGGGACAGGGAACTATGGCTACACCTTC. It specifies CASSRAGTGNYGYTF.

This CDR3 is CASSSPHNYGYTF. DNA of the CDR3: TGTGCCAGCAGTTCCCCCCATAACTATGGCTACACCTTC. The V gene is TRBV12-3 or TRBV12-4, the J gene TRBJ1-2; D unresolved. The CDR3 length is 13 residues. Trimming left V 4 bases short and J 1 base short, with 7 bases between.

This clone was detected only once. This chain links TRBV30 with TRBJ2-7, with 10 bases that match TRBD1. CDR1 is GTSNPN and CDR2 is SVGIG in the germline V gene (reference sequence). J gave up 3 bases and V 3 bases, and 5 bases lay outside the gene matches. The CDR3 has 14 residues. The chain's CDR3 is CAWRTTGGRYEQYF. As DNA, the CDR3 is TGTGCCTGGAGGACGACAGGGGGCCGCTACGAGCAGTACTTC.

The chain uses TRBV11-2 and TRBJ1-1; TRBD1 is a possible D gene (6 bases). Germline V CDR1 and CDR2: SGHAT, FQNNGV. Trimming stripped 5 bases from V and 1 base from J, with 17 bases between. The CDR3 consists of 16 residues. In DNA form, the CDR3 reads TGTGCCAGCAGCCCTCTCAGGGGCGCGCAGAACACTGAAGCTTTCTTT. Protein product: CASSPLRGAQNTEAFF.

The chain has TRBV18 and TRBJ2-7, with 12 positions matching TRBD1. The CDR3 has 16 amino acids. V trimming: 2 bases; J trimming: 6 bases; junction bases outside the gene matches: 8. Germline lookup yields CDR1 KGHSH and CDR2 LQKENI. CDR3: CASSPSLGTGGPEQYF. The CDR3 region has the DNA TGTGCCAGCTCACCAAGCTTGGGGACAGGGGGCCCCGAGCAGTACTTC.

The rearrangement links TRBV5-4 to TRBJ1-1; the match to TRBD1 covers 8 bases. Germline CDR1 reads SGHNT; CDR2 reads YYREEE (reference sequence). The CDR3 is 17 amino acids. After removal of 0 bases from V and 0 bases from J, the junction contained 7 bases not matched to a gene. The CDR3 sequence is CASSLVRTGNMNTEAFF. As DNA, the CDR3 is TGTGCCAGCAGCTTGGTAAGGACAGGGAATATGAACACTGAAGCTTTCTTT.

Comments on this clone: A read error may produce the germline difference seen at one junction end. The rearrangement joins TRBV7-7 to TRBJ2-1; TRBD1 might be the D (5 bases). This CDR3 has 16 residues. Germline CDR1 reads SSHAT; CDR2 reads FNYEAQ (reference sequence). CDR3 DNA: TGTGCTAGCAGCTTAGAGCCGGTAGGGGTCGGCAATGAGCAGTTCTTC. It yields the protein CASSLEPVGVGNEQFF.

The gene calls are TRBV9 and TRBJ2-2, with TRBD1 matching over 9 bases. V shed 5 bases, J shed 1 base, and the junction held 3 bases outside the gene matches. CDR1 is SGDLS, CDR2 YYNGEE, per germline. This CDR3 region has 15 residues. The CDR3 DNA sequence: TGTGCCAGCAGGACGGGACAGGGGAACACCGGGGAGCTGTTTTTT. Its translation: CASRTGQGNTGELFF.

This chain links TRBV7-9 with TRBJ1-2; the match to TRBD1 covers 12 bases. This CDR3 contains 14 residues. V shed 5 bases, J shed 7 bases, and the junction held 5 bases outside the gene matches. Germline V gene sequence: CDR1 SEHNR, CDR2 FQNEAQ (reference sequence). CDR3 sequence: CASSRGQGAGGYTF. The CDR3 coding sequence is TGTGCCAGCAGCCGGGGACAGGGGGCCGGTGGCTACACCTTC.

J is TRBJ2-1 and V is TRBV27; the match to TRBD1 covers 12 bases. Germline lookup yields CDR1 MNHEY and CDR2 SMNVEV (reference sequence). This CDR3 contains 16 residues. Trimming cost V 1 base and J 8 bases; bases outside gene matches: 6. The CDR3 DNA follows: TGTGCCAGCAGTTTATACGGGACAGGGGGCTTCTATGAGCAGTTCTTC. The encoded protein is CASSLYGTGGFYEQFF.

The V and J genes are TRBV7-2 and TRBJ1-2; TRBD1 aligns across 10 bases. Germline V gene lookup returns CDR1 SGHTA and CDR2 FQGNSA. Trimming took 6 bases from V and 2 from J; bases not matched to a gene: 9. The CDR3 spans 16 residues. The CDR3 protein is CASRPIPGQGNYGYTF. The DNA of the CDR3 is TGTGCCAGCAGACCTATACCGGGACAGGGGAACTATGGCTACACCTTC.

The rearrangement joins TRBV3-1 (or the pseudogene TRBV3-2) to TRBJ1-5, with D hard to call. This CDR3 has 12 amino acids. Germline V gene data show CDR1 as LGHDT and CDR2 as YNNKEL (reference sequence). V lost 3 bases to trimming and J lost 5 bases, with 5 bases between them. CDR3: CASSHFDQPQHF. The CDR3 nucleotides are TGTGCCAGCAGCCATTTCGATCAGCCCCAGCATTTT.

The chain is built from TRBV2 and TRBJ1-2; 9 nucleotides align to TRBD1. V lost 1 base and J lost 7; bases outside the gene matches: 4. CDR1 and CDR2 from the germline V gene are SNHLY and FYNNEI. The CDR3 covers 14 residues. The CDR3 region is CASSEVQGARGYTF. DNA for the CDR3: TGTGCCAGCAGTGAAGTACAGGGGGCGCGTGGCTACACCTTC.

This chain connects TRBV27 to TRBJ1-4; 8 bases agree with TRBD1. This CDR3 comprises 16 residues. Germline V gene sequence: CDR1 MNHEY, CDR2 SMNVEV (reference sequence). Germline trimming cut 8 bases from V and 3 bases from J; bases unmatched to any gene: 11. CDR3 amino acids: CASGRYSTGANEKLFF. Written as DNA, the CDR3 is TGTGCCAGCGGTAGATATTCGACAGGGGCTAATGAAAAACTGTTTTTT.

The chain employs TRBV7-9 and TRBJ2-3; D unresolved. V gave up 5 bases and J gave up 3 bases, with 9 bases separating them. In germline, CDR1 is SEHNR, CDR2 FQNEAQ (reference sequence). The CDR3 contains 13 residues. The CDR3 DNA follows: TGTGCCAGCAGCCCTCCGGGTACAGATACGCAGTATTTT. Translated, it gives CASSPPGTDTQYF.

The chain employs TRBV19 and TRBJ2-2; D not certain. Germline V gene data show CDR1 as LNHDA and CDR2 as SQIVND (reference sequence). The V end was cut by 3 bases, the J end by 1 base, with 15 bases between. The CDR3 extends over 17 amino acids. CDR3 nucleotide sequence: TGTGCCAGTAGTATCGACCTCGCTGGGCTGAACACCGGGGAGCTGTTTTTT. Its translation is CASSIDLAGLNTGELFF.

A few counts support this clone. This chain connects TRBV19 to TRBJ1-2, with 9 bases that match TRBD1. This CDR3 comprises 17 residues. J was trimmed by 8 bases and V by 0 bases; bases with no gene match: 13. The germline V gene has CDR1 LNHDA and CDR2 SQIVND (reference sequence). CDR3 bases: TGTGCCAGTAGTATAGAAATGGGAACAGGGGGCGTCGGCGGCTACACCTTC. This gives the protein CASSIEMGTGGVGGYTF.

The chain carries TRBV29-1 and TRBJ1-1; possibly TRBD1 for D (6 bases). V lost 5 bases and J lost 8, with 15 bases in between. Per germline, CDR1 SQVTM and CDR2 ANQGSEA. CDR3 size: 12 residues. The chain's CDR3 is CSVKWAGTEAFF. As DNA, the CDR3 is TGCAGCGTTAAGTGGGCCGGGACAGAAGCTTTCTTT. The complete variable domain, with remaining parts taken from reference TRBV29-1 and TRBJ1-1, reads SAVISQKPSRDICQRGTSLTIQCQVDSQVTMMFWYRQQPGQSLTLIATANQGSEATYESGFVIDKFPISRPNLTFSTLTVSNMSPEDSSIYLCSVKWAGTEAFFGQGTRLTVV.

The chain combines TRBV18 with TRBJ1-5, with 8 nucleotides matching TRBD1. The CDR3 is 16 residues long. Germline trimming cut 6 bases from V and 2 bases from J; bases unmatched to any gene: 9. Per the germline V gene, CDR1 is KGHSH and CDR2 is LQKENI. As DNA, the CDR3 is TGTGCCAGCTCGCCCAGGGGGCGCGGGGGCAATCAGCCCCAGCATTTT. Translating it yields CASSPRGRGGNQPQHF.

The chain is built from TRBV5-1 and TRBJ1-6; tentatively, D is TRBD1 (6 bases). Germline-derived CDR1 and CDR2 are SGHRS and YFSETQ. CDR3 length: 15 residues. V lost 4 bases and J lost 8, with 16 bases in between. The CDR3 DNA reads as TGCGCCAGCAGCATGGGAGGGGGAGTGGATTCACCCCTCCACTTT. Its translation is CASSMGGGVDSPLHF. Full variable domain (remainder filled in from reference TRBV5-1 and TRBJ1-6): KAGVTQTPRYLIKTRGQQVTLSCSPISGHRSVSWYQQTPGQGLQFLFEYFSETQRNKGNFPGRFSGRQFSNSRSEMNVSTLELGDSALYLCASSMGGGVDSPLHFGNGTRLTVT.

This sequence joins TRBV19 and TRBJ1-2; TRBD1 matches at 9 bases. V dropped 9 bases and J dropped 3; count of bases not matched to a gene: 8. CDR3 size: 14 residues. Germline values: CDR1 LNHDA, CDR2 SQIVND (reference sequence). CDR3 sequence: CASTDRGRDYGYTF. The CDR3 coding sequence is TGTGCCAGCACCGACAGGGGGAGAGACTATGGCTACACCTTC. Using reference TRBV19 and TRBJ1-2 for the parts outside the CDR3, the full variable domain is DGGITQSPKYLFRKEGQNVTLSCEQNLNHDAMYWYRQDPGQGLRLIYYSQIVNDFQKGDIAEGYSVSREKKESFPLTVTSAQKNPTAFYLCASTDRGRDYGYTFGSGTRLTVV.

This chain joins TRBV21-1 and TRBJ1-5; the table gives TRBD1 as D, unverified against the DNA. TRBV21-1 represents a pseudogene. The CDR3 is 12 residues long. The CDR3 region is CASSSRTGSQHF. DNA for the CDR3: TGTGCCAGCAGCTCCCGGACAGGGTCACAGCATTTT.